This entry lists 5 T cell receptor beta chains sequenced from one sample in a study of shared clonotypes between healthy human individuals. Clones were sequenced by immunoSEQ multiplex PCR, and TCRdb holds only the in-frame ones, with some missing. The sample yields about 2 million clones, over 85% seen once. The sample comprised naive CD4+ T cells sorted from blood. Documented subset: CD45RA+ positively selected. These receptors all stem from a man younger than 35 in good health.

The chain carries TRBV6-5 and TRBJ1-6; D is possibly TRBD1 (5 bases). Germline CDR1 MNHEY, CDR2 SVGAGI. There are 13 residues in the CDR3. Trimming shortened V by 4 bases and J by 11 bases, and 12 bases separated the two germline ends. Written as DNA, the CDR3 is TGTGCCAGCAGTTCGCTTGGACATACACCCCTCCACTTT. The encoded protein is CASSSLGHTPLHF.

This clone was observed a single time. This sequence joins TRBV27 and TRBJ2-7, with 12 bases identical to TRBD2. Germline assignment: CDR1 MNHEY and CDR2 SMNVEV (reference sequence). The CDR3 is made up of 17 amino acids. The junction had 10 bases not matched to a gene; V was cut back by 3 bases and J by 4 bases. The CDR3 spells CASSFFRTSGMGYEQYF. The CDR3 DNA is TGTGCCAGCAGTTTCTTCCGGACTAGCGGGATGGGTTACGAGCAGTACTTC.

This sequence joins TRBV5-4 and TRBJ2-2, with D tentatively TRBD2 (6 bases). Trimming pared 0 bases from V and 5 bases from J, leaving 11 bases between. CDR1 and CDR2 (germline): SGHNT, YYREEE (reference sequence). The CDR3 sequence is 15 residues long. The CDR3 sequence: CASSLGGLLTGELFF. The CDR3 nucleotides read TGTGCCAGCAGCTTGGGGGGACTCCTTACCGGGGAGCTGTTTTTT.

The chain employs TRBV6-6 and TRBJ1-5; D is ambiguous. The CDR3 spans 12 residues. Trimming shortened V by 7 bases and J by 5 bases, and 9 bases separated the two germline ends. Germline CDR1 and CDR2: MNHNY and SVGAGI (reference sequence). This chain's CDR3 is CASTRSDQPQHF. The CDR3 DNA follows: TGTGCCAGCACCCGGTCCGATCAGCCCCAGCATTTT.

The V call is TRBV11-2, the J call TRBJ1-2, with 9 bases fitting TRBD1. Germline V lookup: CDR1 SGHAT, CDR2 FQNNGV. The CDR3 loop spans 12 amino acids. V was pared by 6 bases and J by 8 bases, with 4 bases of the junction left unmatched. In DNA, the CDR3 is TGTGCCAGCAGGGGGACAGGGTTCGGCTACACCTTC. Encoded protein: CASRGTGFGYTF.